Listed here are 19 T cell receptor beta chains from one sample, sequenced in a study of Ad26.COV2.S vaccination and SARS-CoV-2 variants. TCRdb's table, derived via immunoSEQ multiplex PCR, lists solely in-frame clones and lacks some. The table has fewer than 300,000 clones, over 75% seen once. The sample's treatment: 19 received Ad26.COV2.S at low or high dose, single or two shots; about five received placebo; per-sample allocation not given. At day 63 after the first vaccine or placebo injection, samples were drawn. Sample: peripheral blood, taken in a trial of Ad26.COV2.S vaccine versus placebo. The receptors were sampled from a person between 18 and 60 years old who received the Ad26.COV2.S COVID-19 vaccine or a placebo.

The chain joins TRBV7-3 to TRBJ1-2; D possibly corresponds to TRBD1 (6 bases). In germline, CDR1 is SGHTA, CDR2 FQGTGA. V lost 3 bases and J lost 8, with 13 bases in between. The CDR3 consists of 13 residues. The CDR3 DNA is TGTGCCAGCAGCTTTGAAGGGGGGCGCGGCTACACCTTC. This codes for CASSFEGGRGYTF.

The chain is built from TRBV19 and TRBJ2-1; 10 bases are shared with TRBD2. The CDR3 is 18 amino acids. V gave up 3 bases and J gave up 0 bases; unmatched junction bases: 8. Germline values: CDR1 LNHDA, CDR2 SQIVND (reference sequence). The CDR3 protein is CASSIELAGPSSYNEQFF. In DNA form, the CDR3 reads TGTGCCAGTAGTATTGAACTAGCGGGGCCAAGCTCCTACAATGAGCAGTTCTTC.

The V call is TRBV5-3, the J call TRBJ2-1; 7 nucleotides line up with TRBD1. TRBV5-3 is annotated as an ORF whose role is uncertain. V was clipped by 4 bases and J by 2 bases; unmatched bases: 6. The CDR3 extends over 15 amino acids. In nucleotides, the CDR3 is TGTGCCAGAAGCAATACAGGGGCCCCCTACAATGAGCAGTTCTTC. It codes for CARSNTGAPYNEQFF.

The gene calls are TRBV5-4 and TRBJ2-2; D tentatively reads TRBD1 or TRBD2 (5 bases each). This CDR3 has 15 residues. V gave up 2 bases and J gave up 2 bases, with 10 bases separating them. In germline, CDR1 is SGHNT, CDR2 YYREEE (reference sequence). CDR3 residues: CASSFGTLNTGELFF. CDR3 nucleotide sequence: TGTGCCAGCAGCTTCGGGACGCTTAACACCGGGGAGCTGTTTTTT. Drawing the rest from reference TRBV5-4 and TRBJ2-2, the complete variable domain is ETGVTQSPTHLIKTRGQQVTLRCSSQSGHNTVSWYQQALGQGPQFIFQYYREEENGRGNFPPRFSGLQFPNYSSELNVNALELDDSALYLCASSFGTLNTGELFFGEGSRLTVL.

The gene calls are TRBV18 and TRBJ1-4; tentative D call: TRBD1 (5 bases). From germline, CDR1 is KGHSH and CDR2 LQKENI. V was shortened by 3 bases and J by 5 bases, with 16 bases between the two germline ends. This CDR3 region has 16 residues. Here the CDR3 reads CASSPLQGWGNEKLFF. DNA for the CDR3: TGTGCCAGCTCACCGCTCCAGGGATGGGGCAATGAAAAACTGTTTTTT.

J is TRBJ1-2 and V is TRBV3-1 (or the pseudogene TRBV3-2); D is ambiguous. The CDR3 has 14 amino acids. V was cut by 0 bases and J by 1 base, with 6 bases left in between. CDR1 is LGHDT and CDR2 is YNNKEL in the germline V gene (reference sequence). The CDR3 here is CASSQDTINYGYTF. For the CDR3, the DNA is TGTGCCAGCAGCCAAGATACAATTAACTATGGCTACACCTTC.

The rearrangement joins TRBV29-1 to TRBJ1-1; tentative D call: TRBD1 (6 bases). The CDR3 has 16 amino acids. CDR1 is SQVTM and CDR2 is ANQGSEA in the germline V gene. Trimming removed 4 bases at V and 5 bases at J, with 23 bases between. In nucleotides, the CDR3 is TGCAGCGTTGGTGAACGGGGGACAAGGATGAGAACTGAAGCTTTCTTT. This codes for CSVGERGTRMRTEAFF.

The rearrangement joins TRBV5-1 to TRBJ1-1; the D gene is possibly TRBD1 (6 bases). Per the germline V gene, CDR1 is SGHRS and CDR2 is YFSETQ. The CDR3 is made up of 15 amino acids. V was trimmed by 0 bases and J by 4 bases, leaving 13 bases between them. CDR3 in DNA: TGCGCCAGCAGCTTGGGCCAGGGGCTTAGCACTGAAGCTTTCTTT. This translates into CASSLGQGLSTEAFF. Filled out from reference TRBV5-1 and TRBJ1-1, the complete variable domain reads KAGVTQTPRYLIKTRGQQVTLSCSPISGHRSVSWYQQTPGQGLQFLFEYFSETQRNKGNFPGRFSGRQFSNSRSEMNVSTLELGDSALYLCASSLGQGLSTEAFFGQGTRLTVV.

The chain uses TRBV29-1 and TRBJ2-6; maybe TRBD2 (7 bases). The V end lost 6 bases, the J end lost 0 bases, and 15 bases lay between the germline ends. The CDR3 contains 16 residues. Germline CDR1 is SQVTM and CDR2 is ANQGSEA. CDR3 in DNA: TGCAGCGTCGGAGGGGGGGTAAACTCTGGGGCCAACGTCCTGACTTTC. The encoded protein is CSVGGGVNSGANVLTF.

The CDR3 region has the DNA TGTGCCAGTACCCCGGGTCCAAACGGAAACACCATATATTTT. Amino acid sequence: CASTPGPNGNTIYF. V usage is TRBV19 and J usage is TRBJ1-3; no clear D gene. Germline CDR1 LNHDA, CDR2 SQIVND (reference sequence). Trimming shortened V by 7 bases and J by 4 bases, and 14 bases separated the two germline ends. This CDR3 spans 14 amino acids. Full variable domain (outside the CDR3, taken from reference TRBV19 and TRBJ1-3): DGGITQSPKYLFRKEGQNVTLSCEQNLNHDAMYWYRQDPGQGLRLIYYSQIVNDFQKGDIAEGYSVSREKKESFPLTVTSAQKNPTAFYLCASTPGPNGNTIYFGEGSWLTVV.

CDR3 sequence: CASSLGQGFYSEQFF. The CDR3, as DNA: TGTGCCAGCAGCTTAGGACAGGGGTTTTATAGTGAGCAGTTCTTC. The chain combines TRBV7-2 with TRBJ2-1, with 8 bases identical to TRBD1. J gave up 9 bases and V 1 base, and 8 bases lay outside the gene matches. The CDR3 length is 15 residues. Germline CDR1 is SGHTA and CDR2 is FQGNSA. Complete variable domain (other parts from reference TRBV7-2 and TRBJ2-1): GAGVSQSPSNKVTEKGKDVELRCDPISGHTALYWYRQSLGQGLEFLIYFQGNSAPDKSGLPSDRFSAERTGGSVSTLTIQRTQQEDSAVYLCASSLGQGFYSEQFFGPGTRLTVL.

V usage is TRBV2 and J usage is TRBJ1-1; D perhaps matches TRBD1 (6 bases). CDR3 length: 14 amino acids. Germline lookup yields CDR1 SNHLY and CDR2 FYNNEI. V lost 5 bases and J lost 2, with 12 bases in between. CDR3 loop: CASSIARGNTEAFF. CDR3 coding DNA: TGTGCCAGCAGTATAGCCAGGGGAAACACTGAAGCTTTCTTT.

The chain couples TRBV7-8 to TRBJ2-1; D gene ambiguous. V was shortened by 1 base and J by 9 bases, with 13 bases between the two germline ends. The V gene's germline CDR1 is SGHVS and CDR2 FQNEAQ. The CDR3 totals 14 residues. CDR3 in amino acids: CASSLVQKSSEQFF. The CDR3 nucleotides are TGTGCCAGCAGCTTAGTACAGAAAAGTAGTGAGCAGTTCTTC. Together with reference TRBV7-8 and TRBJ2-1, the CDR3 gives the full variable domain: GAGVSQSPRYKVAKRGQDVALRCDPISGHVSLFWYQQALGQGPEFLTYFQNEAQLDKSGLPSDRFFAERPEGSVSTLKIQRTQQEDSAVYLCASSLVQKSSEQFFGPGTRLTVL.

V is TRBV6-2 or TRBV6-3 and J is TRBJ2-2; 8 bases agree with TRBD2. The CDR3 sequence is 16 residues long. The junction had 8 bases not matched to a gene; V was cut back by 7 bases and J by 1 base. Per the germline V gene, CDR1 is MNHEY and CDR2 is SVGEGT. Here the CDR3 DNA reads TGTGCCAGCACCCCAGCGGGGGCCGGGAACACCGGGGAGCTGTTTTTT. Amino acid sequence: CASTPAGAGNTGELFF.

This chain joins TRBV7-3 and TRBJ1-2, with no clear D. CDR3 length: 11 residues. The V gene's germline CDR1 is SGHTA and CDR2 FQGTGA. The ends were cut back, 6 bases at V and 7 bases at J, with 9 bases in the middle. The CDR3 reads CASSGEGGYTF. CDR3 DNA sequence: TGTGCCAGCAGTGGAGAGGGTGGCTACACCTTC. Supplemented by reference TRBV7-3 and TRBJ1-2, the full variable domain reads GAGVSQTPSNKVTEKGKYVELRCDPISGHTALYWYRQSLGQGPEFLIYFQGTGAADDSGLPNDRFFAVRPEGSVSTLKIQRTERGDSAVYLCASSGEGGYTFGSGTRLTVV.

Worth noting for this clone: The junction shows a germline mismatch at one end, possibly a read error. The V and J genes are TRBV6-5 and TRBJ1-2, with TRBD1 matching over 7 bases. The CDR3 sequence is 15 residues long. Per germline, CDR1 MNHEY and CDR2 SVGAGI. The CDR3 sequence is CASSYSGGRGYGYTF. CDR3 in DNA: TGTGCCAGCAGCTACTCAGGGGGGCGTGGCTATGGCTACACCTTC.

The genes are TRBV3-1 (or the pseudogene TRBV3-2) and TRBJ2-3; D remains unclear. This CDR3 spans 12 amino acids. Germline lookup yields CDR1 LGHDT and CDR2 YNNKEL (reference sequence). The V and J ends lost 8 bases and 8 bases respectively, with 14 bases between them. This CDR3 reads CASSPLHGTQYF. The CDR3 region has the DNA TGTGCCAGCTCCCCGCTCCACGGTACGCAGTATTTT.

This clone was seen a single time. This chain connects TRBV2 to TRBJ2-3; D not certain. Looked up from germline, CDR1 is SNHLY and CDR2 is FYNNEI. V was trimmed by 7 bases and J by 0 bases, leaving 14 bases between them. This CDR3 region has 15 residues. CDR3 DNA: TGTGCCAGCACTCACCAGCCGACCAGCACAGATACGCAGTATTTT. Protein sequence: CASTHQPTSTDTQYF.

This clone was detected ten times or more. The chain uses TRBV2 and TRBJ2-3; 7 bases fit TRBD2. Germline CDR1 SNHLY, CDR2 FYNNEI. V shed 1 base and J 1 base; nucleotides not matched to a gene: 8. The CDR3 has 17 amino acids. CDR3 amino acids: CASSEGGGWGRTDTQYF. For the CDR3, the DNA is TGTGCCAGCAGTGAAGGGGGGGGATGGGGCCGCACAGATACGCAGTATTTT.